The 25 T cell receptor beta chains given below trace back to one sample, sequenced in a study of beta chain features in type 1 diabetes. No antigen has been identified for these receptors. Study observations and caveats: For Type 1 diabetes patients, all four CD4+ subsets carried TCRB CDR3s that were moderately but significantly shorter.

The entirety of the isolated RNA underwent reverse transcription, so expressed TCRB transcripts were sequenced. The table came from immunoSEQ multiplex PCR; TCRdb's copy has only in-frame clones and leaves some out. The sample has roughly 350,000 clones; around 10% are singletons. The sample was central memory CD4+ T cells from blood. These receptors were obtained from a young man with type 1 diabetes.

The chain links TRBV4-1 to TRBJ2-3, with TRBD2 matching 7 bases. V dropped 0 bases and J dropped 8; count of bases not matched to a gene: 17. The CDR3 loop spans 18 amino acids. Per germline, CDR1 MGHRA and CDR2 YSYEKL. In DNA, the CDR3 is TGCGCCAGCAGCCAAGATTCGACGAGGTGGGAGGGCCAAGGTACGCAGTATTTT. It encodes CASSQDSTRWEGQGTQYF.

Written as DNA, the CDR3 is TGTGCCAGCAGCCCTTGGCCTACCAACACAGATACGCAGTATTTT. It specifies CASSPWPTNTDTQYF. The J gene is TRBJ2-3, the V gene TRBV7-6; no firm D call. In germline, CDR1 is SGHVS, CDR2 FNYEAQ. V dropped 5 bases and J dropped 2 bases, with 14 bases sitting between them. CDR3 length equals 15 residues.

The chain has TRBV6-5 and TRBJ2-7, with no clear D. The germline gives CDR1 MNHEY, CDR2 SVGAGI. Trimming removed 5 bases at V and 2 bases at J, with 7 bases between. CDR3 length equals 12 residues. The CDR3 spells CASSVSPYEQYF. The CDR3 DNA sequence: TGTGCCAGCAGTGTCTCCCCCTACGAGCAGTACTTC.

This clone was detected many times. This chain links TRBV5-4 with TRBJ1-4; no definite D call. The germline V gene encodes CDR1 SGHNT and CDR2 YYREEE (reference sequence). The CDR3 is made up of 15 amino acids. The V end lost 3 bases, the J end lost 8 bases, and 17 bases lay between the germline ends. CDR3 region: CASSSPSSNGEKLFF. Written as DNA, the CDR3 is TGTGCCAGCAGCTCCCCTTCCTCTAACGGGGAAAAACTGTTTTTT. Complete variable domain (other parts from reference TRBV5-4 and TRBJ1-4): ETGVTQSPTHLIKTRGQQVTLRCSSQSGHNTVSWYQQALGQGPQFIFQYYREEENGRGNFPPRFSGLQFPNYSSELNVNALELDDSALYLCASSSPSSNGEKLFFGSGTQLSVL.

This clone has more than one count but fewer than ten. The chain links TRBV6-1 to TRBJ2-7, with 7 bases lining up with TRBD1. V gave up 10 bases and J gave up 4 bases; unmatched junction bases: 10. This CDR3 is built from 13 residues. The germline V gene has CDR1 MNHNS and CDR2 SASEGT. CDR3 sequence (DNA): TGTGCCACCCGAGGGACAGAAAAATACGAGCAGTACTTC. Translation: CATRGTEKYEQYF.

This clone was recorded a few times. CDR3 nucleotide sequence: TGTGCCAGCAGCCCGGGACACCAGACCGGGGAGCTGTTTTTT. It translates to CASSPGHQTGELFF. This chain links TRBV7-2 with TRBJ2-2, with a tentative D call TRBD1 (6 bases). CDR1 and CDR2 from the germline V gene are SGHTA and FQGNSA. Trimming took 5 bases from V and 5 from J, leaving 12 bases between them. The CDR3 length is 14 residues.

The chain recombines TRBV5-4 with TRBJ2-4; 12 bases map to TRBD2. This CDR3 comprises 17 residues. The germline CDR1 and CDR2 sequences are SGHNT and YYREEE (reference sequence). Germline trimming cut 0 bases from V and 6 bases from J; bases unmatched to any gene: 7. CDR3 sequence (DNA): TGTGCCAGCAGCTTGGCCGGACTAGCGGGAAGGATAAACATTCAGTACTTC. Encoded protein: CASSLAGLAGRINIQYF.

The chain combines TRBV7-8 with TRBJ2-5, with D perhaps TRBD2 (6 bases). The CDR3 covers 14 residues. The V gene lost 5 bases and the J gene lost 1 base, with 11 bases spanning the gap. Germline V gene sequence: CDR1 SGHVS, CDR2 FQNEAQ. The CDR3 loop reads CASSTLGGQETQYF. The CDR3 region has the DNA TGTGCCAGCAGCACCCTGGGGGGCCAAGAGACCCAGTACTTC.

This clone appeared a few times. The chain links TRBV19 to TRBJ2-7, with no clear D. Germline CDR1 is LNHDA and CDR2 is SQIVND (reference sequence). The length of the CDR3 is 13 residues. Trimming took off 3 bases at V and 5 bases at J, with 11 bases between the two ends. The CDR3 sequence: CASSIEGFDEQYF. CDR3 coding DNA: TGTGCCAGTAGTATTGAAGGGTTCGACGAGCAGTACTTC.

As concerns this clone: This specimen includes other DNA sequences encoding the same CDR3. The V call is TRBV20-1, the J call TRBJ1-5; D is unclear. Germline CDR1 and CDR2: DFQATT and SNEGSKA (reference sequence). Trimming pared 3 bases from V and 6 bases from J, leaving 6 bases between. The length of the CDR3 is 11 residues. The CDR3 protein is CSASLGQPQHF. CDR3 nucleotide sequence: TGCAGTGCTAGCCTGGGTCAGCCCCAGCATTTT.

The CDR3 protein is CASSEGAGWSLDTGELFF. The CDR3 nucleotides are TGTGCCAGCAGTGAAGGAGCCGGGTGGAGCTTAGACACCGGGGAGCTGTTTTTT. The chain carries TRBV25-1 and TRBJ2-2; D not certain. The V end lost 2 bases, the J end lost 3 bases, and 19 bases lay between the germline ends. The CDR3 contains 18 residues. Germline CDR1 is MGHDK and CDR2 is SYGVNS. Filled out from reference TRBV25-1 and TRBJ2-2, the complete variable domain reads EADIYQTPRYLVIGTGKKITLECSQTMGHDKMYWYQQDPGMELHLIHYSYGVNSTEKGDLSSESTVSRIRTEHFPLTLESARPSHTSQYLCASSEGAGWSLDTGELFFGEGSRLTVL.

This clone was recorded a few times. The V gene is TRBV5-5, the J gene TRBJ1-1; 8 bases line up with TRBD1. Trimming at V came to 0 bases and at J to 10 bases, leaving 8 bases not matched to a gene. The CDR3 runs 14 residues. The germline gives CDR1 SGHKS, CDR2 YYEKEE (reference sequence). CDR3 loop: CASSLEGQGVSAFF. CDR3 bases: TGTGCCAGCAGCTTGGAAGGACAGGGTGTTTCAGCTTTCTTT.

This clone was seen only a few times. This chain uses TRBV5-5 with TRBJ2-3; 9 nucleotides line up with TRBD2. Germline V CDR1 and CDR2: SGHKS, YYEKEE (reference sequence). The CDR3 is made up of 20 amino acids. V trimming: 4 bases; J trimming: 0 bases; junction bases outside the gene matches: 18. CDR3 DNA sequence: TGTGCCAGCAGCCCCGAACCGCCGGGTTCTGCGGGAGGGAGCACAGATACGCAGTATTTT. Translated: CASSPEPPGSAGGSTDTQYF. The whole variable domain, remainder taken from reference TRBV5-5 and TRBJ2-3, is DAGVTQSPTHLIKTRGQQVTLRCSPISGHKSVSWYQQVLGQGPQFIFQYYEKEERGRGNFPDRFSARQFPNYSSELNVNALLLGDSALYLCASSPEPPGSAGGSTDTQYFGPGTRLTVL.

This clone was found a few times. V and J are TRBV5-5 and TRBJ2-7; 9 bases line up with TRBD1. Germline lookup yields CDR1 SGHKS and CDR2 YYEKEE (reference sequence). The ends lost 2 bases at V and 2 bases at J; junction bases unmatched: 5. The CDR3 has 15 residues. The CDR3 reads CASSLEGQGAYEQYF. Written as DNA, the CDR3 is TGTGCCAGCAGCTTAGAGGGACAGGGAGCCTACGAGCAGTACTTC.

This clone was observed a few times. The chain links TRBV7-2 to TRBJ1-5; 9 bases are shared with TRBD1. Trimming at V came to 5 bases and at J to 5 bases, leaving 4 bases not matched to a gene. The V gene's germline CDR1 is SGHTA and CDR2 FQGNSA. CDR3 size: 14 residues. CDR3 in DNA: TGTGCCAGCAGCGCAAGGACAGGGGATCAGCCCCAGCATTTT. Translating it yields CASSARTGDQPQHF.

The genes are TRBV15 and TRBJ2-7; D remains unclear. Germline lookup yields CDR1 LNHNV and CDR2 YYDKDF (reference sequence). Trimming took 2 bases from V and 4 from J, leaving 12 bases between them. The CDR3 has 14 residues. The CDR3 DNA sequence: TGTGCCACCAGCAGACATACCGACGGTTACGAGCAGTACTTC. It encodes CATSRHTDGYEQYF.

This clone was observed at least ten times. This rearrangement joins TRBV4-1 to TRBJ2-1; D ambiguous. The CDR3 totals 12 residues. V was shortened by 0 bases and J by 12 bases, with 9 bases between the two germline ends. Per the germline V gene, CDR1 is MGHRA and CDR2 is YSYEKL. Written as DNA, the CDR3 is TGCGCCAGCAGCCAAGACTTCGGTAGGCAGTTCTTC. It specifies CASSQDFGRQFF.

Comments on this clone: A much larger clonotype is one base distant, so this may be a read error. This chain links TRBV29-1 with TRBJ2-5; 8 bases match TRBD2. Germline lookup yields CDR1 SQVTM and CDR2 ANQGSEA. The V gene end was trimmed by 7 bases and the J gene end by 11 bases; junction bases not matched to a gene: 15. The CDR3 totals 13 residues. The CDR3 DNA reads as TGCAGCGCCTGGGGAGGCGGGAGGAGTGAGCAGTACTTC. Protein: CSAWGGGRSEQYF.

This clone has ten or more counts. The V and J genes are TRBV4-2 and TRBJ2-7, with 10 bases matching TRBD2. The CDR3 has 15 amino acids. The ends lost 0 bases at V and 5 bases at J; junction bases unmatched: 4. Germline V gene sequence: CDR1 LGHNA, CDR2 YNFKEQ. The CDR3 nucleotides read TGTGCCAGCAGCCAAGAGGGACTAGCGCCAAACGAGCAGTACTTC. Protein: CASSQEGLAPNEQYF.

The sample holds a few counts of this clone. The chain couples TRBV27 to TRBJ2-7; 10 bases align to TRBD2. This CDR3 is built from 15 residues. Per the germline V gene, CDR1 is MNHEY and CDR2 is SMNVEV (reference sequence). J was trimmed by 2 bases and V by 0 bases; bases with no gene match: 1. The CDR3 protein is CASSLSSGGAYEQYF. The CDR3 region has the DNA TGTGCCAGCAGTTTATCGAGCGGGGGGGCCTACGAGCAGTACTTC.

As regards this clone: The same CDR3 also results from other DNA sequences found in this sample. This chain connects TRBV5-1 to TRBJ2-2; perhaps TRBD2 as D (6 bases). V was pared by 5 bases and J by 2 bases, with 10 bases between. Germline values: CDR1 SGHRS, CDR2 YFSETQ. The CDR3 length is 14 residues. The CDR3 spells CASRDGTNTGELFF. The CDR3 DNA is TGCGCCAGCAGGGACGGGACTAACACCGGGGAGCTGTTTTTT.

With respect to this clone: This same CDR3 is encoded by further DNA sequences in the sample. The genes are TRBV7-9 and TRBJ1-4; D uncertain. The CDR3 spans 14 residues. The germline gives CDR1 SEHNR, CDR2 FQNEAQ (reference sequence). V was trimmed by 5 bases and J by 0 bases, leaving 7 bases between them. The CDR3 DNA reads TGTGCCAGCAGCCCCGGAGCAACTAATGAAAAACTGTTTTTT. This encodes CASSPGATNEKLFF.

In its sample, this clone was seen a few times. The chain joins TRBV6-5 to TRBJ1-2; TRBD1 matches at 9 bases. Per germline, CDR1 MNHEY and CDR2 SVGAGI. The CDR3 sequence is 13 residues long. J was trimmed by 8 bases and V by 6 bases; bases with no gene match: 7. In DNA form, the CDR3 reads TGTGCCAGCAGCCCCGGGACAGGGTGGGGCTACACCTTC. Translated: CASSPGTGWGYTF.

This clone was seen at least ten times. CDR3 nucleotide sequence: TGTGCCAGCAGCTTGGCAGGGGGCTTAGAGACCCAGTACTTC. It yields the protein CASSLAGGLETQYF. The genes are TRBV5-4 and TRBJ2-5; 8 nucleotides align to TRBD1. V shed 0 bases and J 4 bases; nucleotides not matched to a gene: 2. Germline CDR1 SGHNT, CDR2 YYREEE (reference sequence). The CDR3 runs to 14 residues.

This clone came up a few times. This chain links TRBV7-2 with TRBJ2-2; the D is unclear. Per germline, CDR1 SGHTA and CDR2 FQGNSA. Trimming shortened V by 1 base and J by 6 bases, and 9 bases separated the two germline ends. CDR3 length: 14 amino acids. The CDR3 protein is CASSLELGSGELFF. CDR3 DNA: TGTGCCAGCAGCTTAGAATTGGGGTCCGGGGAGCTGTTTTTT.